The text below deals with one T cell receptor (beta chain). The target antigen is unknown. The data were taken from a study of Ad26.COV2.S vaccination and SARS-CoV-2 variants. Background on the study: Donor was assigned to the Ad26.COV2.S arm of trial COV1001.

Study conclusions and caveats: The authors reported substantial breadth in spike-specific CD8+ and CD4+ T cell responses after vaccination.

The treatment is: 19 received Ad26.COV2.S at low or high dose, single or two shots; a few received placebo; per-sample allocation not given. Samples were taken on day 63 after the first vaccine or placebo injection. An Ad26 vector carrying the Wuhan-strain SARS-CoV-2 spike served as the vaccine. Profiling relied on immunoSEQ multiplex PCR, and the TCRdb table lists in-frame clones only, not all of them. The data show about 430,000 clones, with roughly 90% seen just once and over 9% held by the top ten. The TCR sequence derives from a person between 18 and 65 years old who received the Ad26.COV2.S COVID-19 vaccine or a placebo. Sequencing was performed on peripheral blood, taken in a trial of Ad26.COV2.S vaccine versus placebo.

The CDR3 region has the DNA TGCAGCGTTCGGACCCAACATGCTGAAGCTTTCTTT. Encoded protein: CSVRTQHAEAFF. The chain recombines TRBV29-1 with TRBJ1-1; no clear D gene. This CDR3 comprises 12 residues. CDR1 SQVTM and CDR2 ANQGSEA come from the germline V gene. The V gene lost 5 bases and the J gene lost 6 bases, with 13 bases spanning the gap.